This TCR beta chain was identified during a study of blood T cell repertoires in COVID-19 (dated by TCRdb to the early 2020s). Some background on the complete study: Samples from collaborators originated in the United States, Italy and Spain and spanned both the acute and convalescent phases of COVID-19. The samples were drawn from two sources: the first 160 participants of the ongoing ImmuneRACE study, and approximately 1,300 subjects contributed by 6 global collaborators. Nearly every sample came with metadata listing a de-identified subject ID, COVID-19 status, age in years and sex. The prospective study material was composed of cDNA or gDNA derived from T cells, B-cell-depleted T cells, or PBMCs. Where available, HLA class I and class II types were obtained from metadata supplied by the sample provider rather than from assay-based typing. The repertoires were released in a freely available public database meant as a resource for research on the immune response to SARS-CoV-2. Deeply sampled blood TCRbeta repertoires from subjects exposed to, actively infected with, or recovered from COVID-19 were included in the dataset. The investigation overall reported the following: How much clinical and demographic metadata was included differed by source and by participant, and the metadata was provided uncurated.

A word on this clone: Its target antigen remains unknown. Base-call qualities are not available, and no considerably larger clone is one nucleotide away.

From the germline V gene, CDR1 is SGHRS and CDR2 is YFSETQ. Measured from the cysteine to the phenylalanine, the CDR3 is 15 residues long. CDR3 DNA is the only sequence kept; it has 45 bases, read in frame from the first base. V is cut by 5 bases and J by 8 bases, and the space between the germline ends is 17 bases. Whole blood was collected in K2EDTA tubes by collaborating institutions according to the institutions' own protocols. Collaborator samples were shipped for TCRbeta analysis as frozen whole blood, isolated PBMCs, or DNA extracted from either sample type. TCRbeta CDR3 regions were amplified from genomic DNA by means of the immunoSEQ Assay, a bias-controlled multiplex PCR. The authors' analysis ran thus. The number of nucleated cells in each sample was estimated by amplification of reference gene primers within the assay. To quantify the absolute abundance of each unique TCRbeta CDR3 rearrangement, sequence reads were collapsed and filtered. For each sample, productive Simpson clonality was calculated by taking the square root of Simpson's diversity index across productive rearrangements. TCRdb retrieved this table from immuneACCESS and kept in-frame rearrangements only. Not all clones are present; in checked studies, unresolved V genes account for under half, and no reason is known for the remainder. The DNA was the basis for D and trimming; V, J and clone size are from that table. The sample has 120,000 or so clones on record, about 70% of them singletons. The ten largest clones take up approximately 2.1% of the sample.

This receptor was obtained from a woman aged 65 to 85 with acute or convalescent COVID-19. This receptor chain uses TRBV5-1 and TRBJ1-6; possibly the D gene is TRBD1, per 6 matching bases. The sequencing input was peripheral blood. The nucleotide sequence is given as TGCGCCAGCAGGAGAATAGGGACACCCGATTCACCCCTCCACTTT. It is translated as CASRRIGTPDSPLHF.